Below are 4 T cell receptor beta chains sequenced from a single sample in a study of CD8 T cells in Susac syndrome. Random hexamers primed reverse transcription of about 0.45 to 1 ug RNA. TCRdb re-called the immunoSEQ multiplex PCR reads with MiXCR, one entry per CDR3 protein. This table has around 220,000 distinct CDR3 sequences, 92% appearing once. Sequences were obtained from CD8+ T cells from PBMCs. All receptors come from a human donor with multiple sclerosis.

The rearrangement joins TRBV20-1 to TRBJ2-3; TRBD1 agrees at 9 bases. CDR1 and CDR2 (germline): DFQATT, SNEGSKA (reference sequence). The V and J ends lost 3 bases and 2 bases, in that order; junction bases with no gene match: 12. The CDR3 is 17 residues long. CDR3 sequence: CSASVPMGTGFTDTQYF. The CDR3 region has the DNA TGCAGTGCTAGCGTTCCAATGGGGACAGGGTTCACAGATACGCAGTATTTT.

The genes are TRBV11-2 and TRBJ2-3; no firm D call. Deletions cut 5 bases from V and 2 bases from J, with 11 bases between. The germline V gene has CDR1 SGHAT and CDR2 FQNNGV. There are 14 residues in the CDR3. The CDR3 spells CASSPGPYTDTQYF. The CDR3 nucleotides read TGTGCCAGCAGCCCCGGACCGTACACAGATACGCAGTATTTT.

This clonotype was counted a single time. J is TRBJ2-6 and V is TRBV20-1, with D perhaps assigned TRBD1 or TRBD2 (6 bases each). CDR1 is DFQATT and CDR2 is SNEGSKA in the germline V gene (reference sequence). V was trimmed by 6 bases and J by 3 bases, leaving 18 bases between them. The CDR3 has 16 amino acids. The CDR3 DNA follows: TGCAGTGCCGGGGGCAGGGCTGGTGATGGGGCCAACGTCCTGACTTTC. Its translation is CSAGGRAGDGANVLTF.

This clonotype was counted a single time. This rearrangement joins TRBV5-6 to TRBJ2-3, with D uncertain. The germline gives CDR1 SGHDT, CDR2 YYEEEE. The V gene lost 5 bases and the J gene lost 5 bases, with 9 bases spanning the gap. The CDR3 is 12 amino acids. CDR3 region: CASRLGEDTQYF. The CDR3, as DNA: TGTGCCAGCAGACTTGGAGAAGATACGCAGTATTTT.